A single sample gave rise to the 20 T cell receptor beta chains below, sequenced in a study of cytomegalovirus exposure and HLA in healthy donors. The PCR was carried out with 60 Vbeta primers and 13 Jbeta primers. Measured with immunoSEQ multiplex PCR; TCRdb has only the in-frame clones, and not every one. The data contain under 250,000 clones, approximately 79% of them singletons. The sequenced sample was PBMCs. The receptors come from a male donor in good health and CMV-seronegative.

The chain has TRBV5-6 and TRBJ1-1; D unresolved. CDR3 length equals 15 residues. With 6 bases removed from V and 2 bases from J, the gap between germline ends came to 17 bases. CDR1 SGHDT and CDR2 YYEEEE come from the germline V gene. The CDR3 is CASNPPGGINTEAFF. The CDR3 DNA reads TGTGCCAGCAACCCCCCGGGAGGGATTAACACTGAAGCTTTCTTT.

The chain combines TRBV5-1 with TRBJ1-2; 7 bases agree with TRBD1. CDR1 and CDR2 from the germline V gene are SGHRS and YFSETQ. This CDR3 is 14 amino acids long. V trimming: 4 bases; J trimming: 8 bases; junction bases outside the gene matches: 11. In nucleotides, the CDR3 is TGCGCCAGCAGCCCTGGACAGGATCTCGCCGGCTACACCTTC. Residues: CASSPGQDLAGYTF.

CDR3 in amino acids: CASSGTGTGSSEQYF. In DNA, the CDR3 is TGTGCCAGCAGCGGAACCGGGACAGGGTCTTCCGAGCAGTACTTC. The rearrangement links TRBV9 to TRBJ2-7; 9 bases are shared with TRBD1. The CDR3 is 15 amino acids. The V gene end was trimmed by 3 bases and the J gene end by 6 bases; junction bases not matched to a gene: 10. CDR1 and CDR2 from the germline V gene are SGDLS and YYNGEE.

The CDR3 reads CASSTRTGTTNEQFF. As DNA, the CDR3 is TGTGCCAGTAGTACCAGGACAGGGACCACCAATGAGCAGTTCTTC. The gene calls are TRBV19 and TRBJ2-1; 8 bases agree with TRBD1. This CDR3 region has 15 residues. After removal of 4 bases from V and 6 bases from J, the junction contained 8 bases not matched to a gene. The germline gives CDR1 LNHDA, CDR2 SQIVND (reference sequence).

This chain uses TRBV5-1 with TRBJ1-1; 7 nucleotides line up with TRBD1. The V segment lost 0 bases and the J segment 1 base; nucleotides outside the gene matches: 6. The germline gives CDR1 SGHRS, CDR2 YFSETQ. CDR3 length equals 16 residues. This chain's CDR3 is CASSLALGQPNTEAFF. The CDR3 DNA reads as TGCGCCAGCAGCTTGGCCTTGGGACAGCCGAACACTGAAGCTTTCTTT.

This chain joins TRBV19 and TRBJ1-5; 8 bases fit TRBD1. This CDR3 region has 14 residues. Germline V CDR1 and CDR2: LNHDA, SQIVND (reference sequence). The V segment lost 7 bases and the J segment 2 bases; nucleotides outside the gene matches: 4. CDR3 nucleotide sequence: TGTGCCAGTATGACAGGGGAGGGCAATCAGCCCCAGCATTTT. Its protein product is CASMTGEGNQPQHF.

This clone was seen once. The chain employs TRBV19 and TRBJ1-1; D is unresolved. Between the trimmed V and J ends, which lost 5 bases and 0 bases, there was a span of 13 bases. In germline, CDR1 is LNHDA, CDR2 SQIVND (reference sequence). The length of the CDR3 is 15 residues. CDR3 nucleotides: TGTGCCAGTAGTCACCCGGGAAGGATGAACACTGAAGCTTTCTTT. This translates into CASSHPGRMNTEAFF.

The DNA for the CDR3 is TGTGCCATCGGACAGGACGGGATCTACGAGCAGTACTTC. This codes for CAIGQDGIYEQYF. This chain connects TRBV10-3 to TRBJ2-7; 7 bases line up with TRBD1. Germline V gene sequence: CDR1 ENHRY, CDR2 SYGVKD. The CDR3 is 13 residues long. The V gene end was trimmed by 8 bases and the J gene end by 3 bases; junction bases not matched to a gene: 7.

This CDR3 reads CASKLSNQPQHF. In DNA, the CDR3 is TGTGCCAGCAAACTAAGCAATCAGCCCCAGCATTTT. The V call is TRBV6-1, the J call TRBJ1-5; no clear D. Germline V gene sequence: CDR1 MNHNS, CDR2 SASEGT. V gave up 7 bases and J gave up 1 base, with 5 bases separating them. The CDR3 is 12 residues long.

The chain is built from TRBV2 and TRBJ2-7; 8 bases match TRBD2. V lost 6 bases to trimming and J lost 4 bases; unmatched junction nucleotides: 8. Germline CDR1 SNHLY, CDR2 FYNNEI. The CDR3 runs to 14 residues. CDR3 coding DNA: TGTGCCAGCAGAACCAGCGGGGGCAGGTACGAGCAGTACTTC. This gives the protein CASRTSGGRYEQYF.

The chain has TRBV19 and TRBJ1-1; 7 nucleotides line up with TRBD1. There are 16 residues in the CDR3. The germline gives CDR1 LNHDA, CDR2 SQIVND (reference sequence). V lost 3 bases to trimming and J lost 5 bases; unmatched junction nucleotides: 12. The CDR3 nucleotides are TGTGCCAGTAGTATTACTAGGGGCAGGGGGAGGACTGAAGCTTTCTTT. Translation: CASSITRGRGRTEAFF.

The chain uses TRBV11-2 and TRBJ2-2; the D is unclear. Germline CDR1 is SGHAT and CDR2 is FQNNGV. This CDR3 comprises 13 residues. Trimming took 4 bases from V and 6 from J, leaving 9 bases between them. The CDR3 bases are TGTGCCAGCAGCTCACACCAGGCCGGGGAGCTGTTTTTT. Translating it yields CASSSHQAGELFF.

V usage is TRBV7-9 and J usage is TRBJ2-4; 9 bases agree with TRBD1. CDR1 is SEHNR, CDR2 FQNEAQ, per germline (reference sequence). V shed 5 bases and J 7 bases; nucleotides not matched to a gene: 9. CDR3 length: 15 amino acids. In DNA, the CDR3 is TGTGCCAGCAGCCCCCAAGACAGGGGGGAGAACATTCAGTACTTC. Translating it yields CASSPQDRGENIQYF.

The gene calls are TRBV4-1 and TRBJ2-7; D might be TRBD1 (5 bases). The CDR3 runs to 17 residues. Trimming shortened V by 0 bases and J by 3 bases, and 18 bases separated the two germline ends. CDR1 and CDR2 from the germline V gene are MGHRA and YSYEKL. The DNA of the CDR3 is TGCGCCAGCAGCCAAGAAGGGGCCCCTACCCCCTACTACGAGCAGTACTTC. Amino acids: CASSQEGAPTPYYEQYF.

Notes on this clone: Other nucleotide sequences in the sample specify the same CDR3. CDR3 protein: CASSVTGSNEKLFF. The CDR3 DNA follows: TGTGCCAGCAGCGTAACGGGAAGCAATGAAAAACTGTTTTTT. The rearrangement joins TRBV9 to TRBJ1-4; D not resolved. V shed 1 base and J shed 5 bases, with 9 bases lying between them. The CDR3 covers 14 residues. The germline V gene encodes CDR1 SGDLS and CDR2 YYNGEE.

The chain links TRBV28 to TRBJ2-6, with 7 bases identical to TRBD2. V shed 3 bases and J 0 bases; nucleotides not matched to a gene: 2. Germline CDR1 and CDR2: MDHEN and SYDVKM. The CDR3 sequence is 16 residues long. The CDR3 loop is CASSLGGSSGANVLTF. The CDR3 nucleotides read TGTGCCAGCAGTTTGGGGGGGAGCTCTGGGGCCAACGTCCTGACTTTC.

This clone was recorded once. In DNA, the CDR3 is TGTGCCAGTAGCCAGGTAAGTAGGGGGTATGGTGGAAATGAGCAGTTCTTC. Translating gives CASSQVSRGYGGNEQFF. V and J are TRBV19 and TRBJ2-1, with D possibly TRBD1 on 6 matching bases. V was clipped by 6 bases and J by 7 bases, with 25 bases between them. Germline-derived CDR1 and CDR2 are LNHDA and SQIVND (reference sequence). The CDR3 is 17 amino acids.

The chain links TRBV6-1 to TRBJ2-3, with a possible D match to TRBD1 (6 bases). The CDR3 covers 16 residues. Trimming shortened V by 4 bases and J by 4 bases, and 18 bases separated the two germline ends. Germline CDR1 is MNHNS and CDR2 is SASEGT. The CDR3 coding sequence is TGTGCCAGCAGTGGGACGGGTGAGGGGGTGTCAGATACGCAGTATTTT. It yields the protein CASSGTGEGVSDTQYF.

This rearrangement joins TRBV5-4 to TRBJ2-7, with 8 bases matching TRBD2. Looked up from germline, CDR1 is SGHNT and CDR2 is YYREEE (reference sequence). The V gene end was trimmed by 3 bases and the J gene end by 1 base; junction bases not matched to a gene: 6. This CDR3 has 15 amino acids. The CDR3 region is CASSSTSGSSYEQYF. CDR3 nucleotides: TGTGCCAGCAGCTCAACTAGCGGTTCATCCTACGAGCAGTACTTC.

This sequence joins TRBV9 and TRBJ2-3, with D perhaps matching TRBD1 (6 bases). Trimming removed 1 base at V and 1 base at J, with 22 bases between. The CDR3 is made up of 19 amino acids. The germline CDR1 and CDR2 sequences are SGDLS and YYNGEE. CDR3 nucleotide sequence: TGTGCCAGCAGCGTACCACCCGGCTCTGTGGGGGCCGGCACAGATACGCAGTATTTT. Amino acids: CASSVPPGSVGAGTDTQYF.